Below, 3 T cell receptor beta chains from the same sample are listed, as sequenced in a study of T cells expressing NK-cell markers. From the 5' RACE reads, TCRdb lists one entry per CDR3 protein and no DNA. The sample includes some 440,000 distinct CDR3 sequences. Sequencing was performed on blood T cells: a sorted CD56 or NKG2C T cell subset, CD4+ or CD8+ T cells, or bulk PBMC T cells (not recorded which). These receptors came from a woman in her 50s in good health.

CDR3 amino acids: CSVEEQVNTEAFF. The gene calls are TRBV29-1 and TRBJ1-1. Germline V gene lookup returns CDR1 SQVTM and CDR2 ANQGSEA. This CDR3 contains 13 residues.

The J gene is TRBJ1-1, the V gene TRBV5-1; TCRdb's assignment of TRBD1 cannot be checked, as there is no DNA. CDR3 size: 15 residues. Germline CDR1 is SGHRS and CDR2 is YFSETQ. The CDR3 protein is CASTSDNPWNTEAFF. The entire variable domain, with the rest obtained from reference TRBV5-1 and TRBJ1-1, is as follows: KAGVTQTPRYLIKTRGQQVTLSCSPISGHRSVSWYQQTPGQGLQFLFEYFSETQRNKGNFPGRFSGRQFSNSRSEMNVSTLELGDSALYLCASTSDNPWNTEAFFGQGTRLTVV.

J is TRBJ2-2 and V is TRBV29-1; the D call from TCRdb, TRBD2, cannot be confirmed without DNA. Germline V lookup: CDR1 SQVTM, CDR2 ANQGSEA. The CDR3 extends over 12 amino acids. The CDR3 sequence is CSVDAGAGELFF.